Following are 28 T cell receptor beta chains from one sample sequenced in a study of regulatory T cells in long-lasting Graves disease. The time point: newly diagnosed GD, antithyroid drugs for less than 3 months. The TCR library was made from RNA that had been extracted from PBMCs in TRIzol. According to the study, TCR beta libraries were built with iRepertoire HTBI primers and CDR3-region Arm-PCR. TCRdb re-called the multiplex PCR reads through MiXCR, storing one row per CDR3 protein. The data hold approximately 250,000 distinct CDR3 sequences, with approximately 20% observed a single time. The specimen was peripheral blood mononuclear cells (PBMCs), collected at new diagnosis, from a patient treated with antithyroid drugs. The receptors originated from a female donor with Graves disease.

In regard to this clonotype: A much larger clone differs by one base, so this may be a read error. J is TRBJ1-4 and V is TRBV7-6; 7 bases line up with TRBD1. J gave up 0 bases and V 5 bases, and 12 bases lay outside the gene matches. The CDR3 runs 18 residues. Germline lookup yields CDR1 SGHVS and CDR2 FNYEAQ. CDR3 in DNA: TGTGCCAGCAGCCCATCCTATAGCGGGACAGCAACTAATGAAAAACTGTTTTTT. Residues: CASSPSYSGTATNEKLFF. Combining the CDR3 with reference TRBV7-6 and TRBJ1-4 gives the whole variable domain GAGVSQSPRYKVTKRGQDVALRCDPISGHVSLYWYRQALGQGPEFLTYFNYEAQQDKSGLPNDRFSAERPEGSISTLTIQRTEQRDSAMYRCASSPSYSGTATNEKLFFGSGTQLSVL.

At least ten counts were recorded for this clonotype. The rearrangement uses TRBV5-1 and TRBJ1-1; D not resolved. Looked up from germline, CDR1 is SGHRS and CDR2 is YFSETQ. This CDR3 region has 14 residues. Between the trimmed V and J ends, which lost 4 bases and 3 bases, there was a span of 13 bases. CDR3 DNA sequence: TGCGCCAGCAGCCTCCCCAAGACCCACACTGAAGCTTTCTTT. It yields the protein CASSLPKTHTEAFF.

This clonotype was picked up many times. CDR3 in DNA: TGTGCCAGCAACCAGGGGACTGAAGCTTTCTTT. Amino acids: CASNQGTEAFF. The chain employs TRBV6-1 and TRBJ1-1, with D tentatively TRBD1 (6 bases). V was shortened by 7 bases and J by 5 bases, with 8 bases between the two germline ends. This CDR3 has 11 residues. In germline, CDR1 is MNHNS, CDR2 SASEGT.

At least ten counts were recorded for this clonotype. This chain connects TRBV28 to TRBJ1-1, with no clear D. Germline CDR1 MDHEN, CDR2 SYDVKM. V was pared by 8 bases and J by 1 base, with 17 bases between. This CDR3 is 15 amino acids long. The CDR3 sequence: CASGLSWRANTEAFF. The CDR3 bases are TGTGCCAGCGGCCTTTCCTGGCGGGCGAACACTGAAGCTTTCTTT.

This clonotype was detected ten times or more. The chain uses TRBV12-3 or TRBV12-4 and TRBJ1-5; TRBD1 is a possible D gene (6 bases). The ends were cut back, 6 bases at V and 7 bases at J, with 13 bases in the middle. This CDR3 comprises 13 residues. The CDR3 sequence is CASSRQVGQPQHF. The CDR3 coding sequence is TGTGCCAGCAGCCGACAGGTCGGCCAGCCCCAGCATTTT.

This clonotype has a count of ten or more. The gene calls are TRBV7-2 and TRBJ2-5, with TRBD1 as a possible D gene (6 bases). The CDR3 length is 13 residues. The ends were cut back, 2 bases at V and 4 bases at J, with 8 bases in the middle. Per the germline V gene, CDR1 is SGHTA and CDR2 is FQGNSA. CDR3 nucleotides: TGTGCCAGCAGCTTAACAGGGACAGAGACCCAGTACTTC. Its translation: CASSLTGTETQYF. The whole variable domain, filled in from reference TRBV7-2 and TRBJ2-5, reads GAGVSQSPSNKVTEKGKDVELRCDPISGHTALYWYRQSLGQGLEFLIYFQGNSAPDKSGLPSDRFSAERTGGSVSTLTIQRTQQEDSAVYLCASSLTGTETQYFGPGTRLLVL.

As for this clonotype: Given a much more abundant clone one base away, this may be a read error. The chain combines TRBV14 with TRBJ2-7; 11 bases map to TRBD1. Trimming at V came to 5 bases and at J to 7 bases, leaving 13 bases not matched to a gene. The germline V gene encodes CDR1 SGHDN and CDR2 FVKESK. This CDR3 region has 16 residues. CDR3 DNA sequence: TGTGCCAGCAGCTCCGGAACCGGGACAGGGGGGAATGAGCAGTACTTC. It translates to CASSSGTGTGGNEQYF. Complete variable domain (other parts from reference TRBV14 and TRBJ2-7): EAGVTQFPSHSVIEKGQTVTLRCDPISGHDNLYWYRRVMGKEIKFLLHFVKESKQDESGMPNNRFLAERTGGTYSTLKVQPAELEDSGVYFCASSSGTGTGGNEQYFGPGTRLTVT.

This clonotype has at least ten counts. This chain connects TRBV7-3 to TRBJ2-1, with a weak D call TRBD1 (5 bases). Trimming shortened V by 5 bases and J by 0 bases, and 11 bases separated the two germline ends. Germline lookup yields CDR1 SGHTA and CDR2 FQGTGA. The CDR3 loop spans 15 amino acids. The CDR3 coding sequence is TGTGCCAGCAGCCCGATCAGGGTCTCCTACAATGAGCAGTTCTTC. Translated: CASSPIRVSYNEQFF.

Many counts were recorded for this clonotype. This sequence joins TRBV20-1 and TRBJ2-3; 15 bases map to TRBD2. The CDR3 consists of 17 residues. Trimming at V came to 3 bases and at J to 3 bases, leaving 7 bases not matched to a gene. CDR1 is DFQATT and CDR2 is SNEGSKA in the germline V gene (reference sequence). The CDR3, as DNA: TGCAGTGCTAGGCGTGGACTAGCGGGAGGGCCTACAGATACGCAGTATTTT. Amino acid sequence: CSARRGLAGGPTDTQYF.

At least ten counts were recorded for this clonotype. The chain uses TRBV5-1 and TRBJ1-2; possible D gene TRBD1, 6 bases. Trimming removed 0 bases from V and 7 bases from J, with 16 bases in between. The CDR3 is made up of 15 amino acids. Per the germline V gene, CDR1 is SGHRS and CDR2 is YFSETQ. CDR3 protein: CASSLGGQGMTGYTF. The CDR3 nucleotides are TGCGCCAGCAGCTTGGGGGGACAAGGCATGACTGGCTACACCTTC.

This clonotype showed up many times. The chain joins TRBV20-1 to TRBJ2-1; no definite D call. This CDR3 has 15 amino acids. Germline values: CDR1 DFQATT, CDR2 SNEGSKA (reference sequence). V was cut by 0 bases and J by 2 bases, with 11 bases left in between. The CDR3 nucleotides are TGCAGTGCTAGAGACGAGCTCCGTGCCTACAATGAGCAGTTCTTC. This encodes CSARDELRAYNEQFF.

In the case of this clonotype: A read error is possible here, since a much larger clone lies one base away. The rearrangement links TRBV28 to TRBJ2-5, with unresolved D. The CDR3 sequence is 11 residues long. V was pared by 6 bases and J by 0 bases, with 2 bases between. CDR1 is MDHEN and CDR2 is SYDVKM in the germline V gene. The CDR3 loop reads CASRYQETQYF. CDR3 DNA: TGTGCCAGCAGGTACCAAGAGACCCAGTACTTC.

This clonotype showed up many times. V usage is TRBV29-1 and J usage is TRBJ2-7, with D possibly being TRBD1 (6 bases). This CDR3 has 12 residues. V was clipped by 4 bases and J by 2 bases, with 9 bases between them. The germline V gene encodes CDR1 SQVTM and CDR2 ANQGSEA. The CDR3 spells CSVGDITYEQYF. CDR3 nucleotides: TGCAGCGTTGGGGACATAACCTACGAGCAGTACTTC.

The chain is built from TRBV28 and TRBJ2-7; the match to TRBD1 covers 9 bases. This CDR3 contains 13 residues. Germline-derived CDR1 and CDR2 are MDHEN and SYDVKM. The V and J ends lost 6 bases and 6 bases, in that order; junction bases with no gene match: 6. The CDR3 nucleotides are TGTGCCAGCAGCTGGGGACAGGGAAGCGAGCAGTACTTC. This encodes CASSWGQGSEQYF. Full variable domain (rest looked up from reference TRBV28 and TRBJ2-7): DVKVTQSSRYLVKRTGEKVFLECVQDMDHENMFWYRQDPGLGLRLIYFSYDVKMKEKGDIPEGYSVSREKKERFSLILESASTNQTSMYLCASSWGQGSEQYFGPGTRLTVT.

The sample holds many counts of this clonotype. The chain recombines TRBV11-2 with TRBJ1-2, with 7 bases lining up with TRBD1. With 1 base clipped from V and 8 bases from J, the junction kept 7 bases outside the gene matches. CDR1 and CDR2 (germline): SGHAT, FQNNGV. CDR3 length: 14 amino acids. The CDR3: CASSLVGTAEGYTF. The CDR3 nucleotides are TGTGCCAGCAGCTTAGTGGGGACAGCGGAAGGCTACACCTTC. The whole variable domain, remainder taken from reference TRBV11-2 and TRBJ1-2, is EAGVAQSPRYKIIEKRQSVAFWCNPISGHATLYWYQQILGQGPKLLIQFQNNGVVDDSQLPKDRFSAERLKGVDSTLKIQPAKLEDSAVYLCASSLVGTAEGYTFGSGTRLTVV.

At least ten counts were recorded for this clonotype. This sequence joins TRBV19 and TRBJ1-3; D is possibly TRBD1 (5 bases). The germline V and J ends were trimmed by 5 bases and 0 bases, with 11 bases remaining between them. CDR1 is LNHDA, CDR2 SQIVND, per germline (reference sequence). There are 15 residues in the CDR3. CDR3: CASSRTGRSGNTIYF. In DNA, the CDR3 is TGTGCCAGTAGTCGAACAGGTCGCTCTGGAAACACCATATATTTT.

This clonotype was seen many times. The CDR3 loop reads CAWSNLDSLNTEAFF. DNA for the CDR3: TGTGCCTGGAGTAACTTAGACAGTTTGAACACTGAAGCTTTCTTT. This chain links TRBV30 with TRBJ1-1; maybe TRBD1 (5 bases). V was shortened by 2 bases and J by 0 bases, with 13 bases between the two germline ends. CDR3 length: 15 residues. Germline CDR1 GTSNPN, CDR2 SVGIG (reference sequence).

This clonotype was found many times. This rearrangement joins TRBV19 to TRBJ1-3; D unclear. There are 15 residues in the CDR3. Trimming cost V 2 bases and J 7 bases, with 15 bases left between them. Germline-derived CDR1 and CDR2 are LNHDA and SQIVND (reference sequence). This CDR3 is CASSIRRQDRNTIYF. The CDR3 DNA follows: TGTGCCAGTAGTATACGACGGCAGGATCGTAACACCATATATTTT. The full variable domain, with the rest looked up from reference TRBV19 and TRBJ1-3, is DGGITQSPKYLFRKEGQNVTLSCEQNLNHDAMYWYRQDPGQGLRLIYYSQIVNDFQKGDIAEGYSVSREKKESFPLTVTSAQKNPTAFYLCASSIRRQDRNTIYFGEGSWLTVV.

This clonotype was observed many times. The V and J genes are TRBV7-6 and TRBJ1-2; the D is unclear. Trimming shortened V by 5 bases and J by 0 bases, and 10 bases separated the two germline ends. The CDR3 has 14 amino acids. Germline assignment: CDR1 SGHVS and CDR2 FNYEAQ. The CDR3 reads CASSHWGANYGYTF. Here the CDR3 DNA reads TGTGCCAGCAGCCATTGGGGAGCTAACTATGGCTACACCTTC.

This chain uses TRBV5-1 with TRBJ2-5; no definite D call. CDR3 length: 14 residues. V was clipped by 6 bases and J by 4 bases, with 16 bases between them. From germline, CDR1 is SGHRS and CDR2 YFSETQ. CDR3 DNA: TGCGCCAGCACACCTTACGAGTTTCGAGAGACCCAGTACTTC. Its translation is CASTPYEFRETQYF.

Comment on this clonotype: One end of the junction is discordant with germline, which a read error may explain. This chain joins TRBV19 and TRBJ1-2; 7 bases are shared with TRBD1. Looked up from germline, CDR1 is LNHDA and CDR2 is SQIVND (reference sequence). The CDR3 length is 14 residues. CDR3 DNA: TGTGTCAGTACCCGAGGACAGGCCAACTATGGCTACACCTTC. Translation gives CVSTRGQANYGYTF.

This clonotype was observed at least ten times. V and J are TRBV20-1 and TRBJ2-3, with a tentative D call TRBD2 (6 bases). Looked up from germline, CDR1 is DFQATT and CDR2 is SNEGSKA (reference sequence). The CDR3 covers 15 residues. Between the trimmed V and J ends, which lost 3 bases and 5 bases, there was a span of 18 bases. CDR3 coding DNA: TGCAGTGCTAGTCCGACTCGCGGGAACGGAGATACGCAGTATTTT. The encoded protein is CSASPTRGNGDTQYF.

To note about this clonotype: It is likely a read error: a sequence one base away is far more abundant. The chain employs TRBV10-3 and TRBJ2-7, with 9 nucleotides matching TRBD2. The CDR3 is 14 amino acids. Germline-derived CDR1 and CDR2 are ENHRY and SYGVKD. V was pared by 5 bases and J by 3 bases, with 5 bases of the junction left unmatched. This CDR3 is CAISYLAGSYEQYF. As DNA, the CDR3 is TGTGCCATCAGTTACCTAGCGGGAAGCTACGAGCAGTACTTC.

This clonotype has a count of ten or more. The chain couples TRBV20-1 to TRBJ2-1, with 9 bases lining up with TRBD1. CDR1 and CDR2 (germline): DFQATT, SNEGSKA (reference sequence). With 3 bases clipped from V and 4 bases from J, the junction kept 7 bases outside the gene matches. The CDR3 totals 15 residues. In nucleotides, the CDR3 is TGCAGTGCTAGTAAGGACAGGGGTTTATACAATGAGCAGTTCTTC. Encoded protein: CSASKDRGLYNEQFF.

This clonotype was counted ten times or more. The chain has TRBV11-2 and TRBJ2-2, with a tentative D call TRBD2 (5 bases). Germline-derived CDR1 and CDR2 are SGHAT and FQNNGV. V lost 3 bases and J 2 bases, leaving 7 bases between the germline ends. CDR3 size: 14 residues. CDR3 in DNA: TGTGCCAGCAGCTTCTCGGGAAACACCGGGGAGCTGTTTTTT. It translates to CASSFSGNTGELFF.

In its sample, this clonotype was seen many times. The chain recombines TRBV7-9 with TRBJ1-1; TRBD1 matches 7 bases. The V and J ends lost 4 bases and 2 bases, in that order; junction bases with no gene match: 10. Germline-derived CDR1 and CDR2 are SEHNR and FQNEAQ (reference sequence). The CDR3 spans 16 residues. CDR3 nucleotides: TGTGCCAGCAGCTCTCCGGGCGGGACAGTAAACACTGAAGCTTTCTTT. Its translation: CASSSPGGTVNTEAFF.

The V gene is TRBV20-1, the J gene TRBJ2-1, with D uncertain. Germline CDR1 DFQATT, CDR2 SNEGSKA (reference sequence). The CDR3 extends over 14 amino acids. Trimming left V 0 bases short and J 6 bases short, with 12 bases between. CDR3 in amino acids: CSARDGRLANEQFF. The CDR3 nucleotides read TGCAGTGCTAGAGATGGAAGGCTGGCCAATGAGCAGTTCTTC.

V usage is TRBV20-1 and J usage is TRBJ2-2; 11 bases are a match to TRBD2. The V gene end was trimmed by 1 base and the J gene end by 1 base; junction bases not matched to a gene: 8. Germline values: CDR1 DFQATT, CDR2 SNEGSKA (reference sequence). The length of the CDR3 is 18 residues. CDR3 in amino acids: CSARAPGTSGVNTGELFF. In DNA form, the CDR3 reads TGCAGTGCTAGAGCTCCCGGGACTAGCGGAGTGAACACCGGGGAGCTGTTTTTT.